One and the same sample provided the 16 T cell receptor beta chains below, sequenced in a study of blood T cells in healthy people across ages. Alongside a J-beta primer mix, a sample-barcoded 5' primer served in a second PCR lasting about 7 to 11 cycles. MiXCR was run by TCRdb on the 5' RACE reads, yielding one entry per CDR3 protein. In the table there are some 1.6 million distinct CDR3 sequences, roughly 32% of which are singletons. The material sequenced was blood. The receptors derive from a woman aged 25 to 45 in good health.

The V call is TRBV12-3 or TRBV12-4, the J call TRBJ2-1, with TRBD2 matching over 16 bases. CDR3 length equals 15 residues. The trim removed 6 bases at V and 10 bases at J, leaving 6 bases unmatched. Written as DNA, the CDR3 is TGTGCCAGCAGAGGGACTAGCGGGGGGGCCTGGGAGCAGTTCTTC. Its translation: CASRGTSGGAWEQFF.

As regards this clonotype: Sequence at one end of the junction differs from germline and may be a read error. This chain connects TRBV4-2 to TRBJ2-7; tentatively, D is TRBD1 or TRBD2 (5 bases each). The CDR3 is made up of 17 amino acids. The germline V gene encodes CDR1 LGHNA and CDR2 YNFKEQ. The CDR3 sequence: CDSSHPKGGSGSYEQYF. The CDR3 coding sequence is TGTGACAGCAGCCACCCAAAGGGCGGGTCAGGGTCCTACGAGCAGTACTTC.

This chain links TRBV29-1 with TRBJ1-1; a weak D match, TRBD1 (5 bases). Germline V gives CDR1 SQVTM, CDR2 ANQGSEA. The V end was cut by 3 bases, the J end by 5 bases, with 13 bases between. The CDR3 has 13 residues. The CDR3, as DNA: TGCAGCGTTGATCCCAGGGAGGGGACTGAAGCTTTCTTT. As protein: CSVDPREGTEAFF. The full variable domain, with the rest looked up from reference TRBV29-1 and TRBJ1-1, is SAVISQKPSRDICQRGTSLTIQCQVDSQVTMMFWYRQQPGQSLTLIATANQGSEATYESGFVIDKFPISRPNLTFSTLTVSNMSPEDSSIYLCSVDPREGTEAFFGQGTRLTVV.

The rearrangement joins TRBV11-2 to TRBJ2-1; D possibly corresponds to TRBD1 (6 bases). The CDR3 length is 17 residues. V was trimmed by 0 bases and J by 4 bases, leaving 16 bases between them. Germline CDR1 is SGHAT and CDR2 is FQNNGV. CDR3 residues: CASSLDVLRDTYNEQFF. In nucleotides, the CDR3 is TGTGCCAGCAGCTTAGATGTATTACGGGACACTTACAATGAGCAGTTCTTC.

The gene calls are TRBV12-3 or TRBV12-4 and TRBJ2-5, with TRBD1 as a possible D gene (6 bases). V lost 4 bases, J lost 11 bases, and 26 bases lay in between. The CDR3 is 16 amino acids. Here the CDR3 reads CASSSWGTQTPYGQYF. The CDR3 region has the DNA TGTGCCAGCAGTTCCTGGGGGACACAAACACCGTACGGGCAGTACTTC.

There are a few counts of this clonotype. The rearrangement uses TRBV5-6 and TRBJ2-3; weak D call: TRBD1 (6 bases). Trimming stripped 6 bases from V and 2 bases from J, with 13 bases between. Germline CDR1 SGHDT, CDR2 YYEEEE. This CDR3 is built from 14 residues. The CDR3 protein is CASNLQGHTDTQYF. The CDR3 DNA reads TGTGCCAGCAACTTACAGGGACACACAGATACGCAGTATTTT.

This clonotype was seen only a few times. The chain is built from TRBV20-1 and TRBJ1-2; TRBD1 aligns across 7 bases. Germline V gives CDR1 DFQATT, CDR2 SNEGSKA (reference sequence). Trimming removed 5 bases from V and 6 bases from J; junction bases left unmatched: 6. CDR3 length: 12 amino acids. The CDR3 here is CSAPRGLDGYTF. The DNA for the CDR3 is TGCAGTGCTCCGAGGGGGCTGGATGGCTACACCTTC.

Points on this clonotype: This may be a read error, as it is one base from a much larger clone. This rearrangement joins TRBV29-1 to TRBJ2-7; 7 nucleotides align to TRBD2. The ends lost 3 bases at V and 1 base at J; junction bases unmatched: 6. The CDR3 contains 14 residues. CDR1 SQVTM and CDR2 ANQGSEA come from the germline V gene. CDR3 in DNA: TGCAGCGTTGAGGGGGGGACGGGATCCTACGAGCAGTACTTC. It codes for CSVEGGTGSYEQYF.

About this clonotype itself: This may be a read error, as it is one base from a much larger clone. V gene TRBV7-2 combines with J gene TRBJ2-7; no clear D. The germline CDR1 and CDR2 sequences are SGHTA and FQGNSA. Between the trimmed V and J ends, which lost 5 bases and 2 bases, there was a span of 10 bases. This CDR3 is 13 amino acids long. CDR3 protein: CASSETLPYEQYF. CDR3 bases: TGTGCCAGCAGCGAGACCCTGCCCTACGAGCAGTACTTC.

The rearrangement links TRBV24-1 to TRBJ2-7, with 8 bases that match TRBD2. This CDR3 contains 15 residues. J lost 2 bases, V lost 3 bases, and 5 bases had no gene match. CDR1 and CDR2 (germline): KGHDR, SFDVKD. DNA for the CDR3: TGTGCCACCAGTGATAGCGGGAGTCATCCCTACGAGCAGTACTTC. Amino acids: CATSDSGSHPYEQYF.

There are a few counts of this clonotype. This chain uses TRBV20-1 with TRBJ2-5, with D maybe TRBD2 (6 bases). Germline CDR1 and CDR2: DFQATT and SNEGSKA (reference sequence). V lost 1 base and J lost 1, with 13 bases in between. This CDR3 has 15 residues. CDR3 coding DNA: TGCAGTGCTAGAGGGTTTGGGGAGGCCCAAGAGACCCAGTACTTC. Protein sequence: CSARGFGEAQETQYF.

This chain joins TRBV7-8 and TRBJ1-6; D not certain. Germline lookup yields CDR1 SGHVS and CDR2 FQNEAQ. The CDR3 totals 17 residues. The V and J ends lost 0 bases and 2 bases respectively, with 11 bases between them. In DNA form, the CDR3 reads TGTGCCAGCAGCTTAGCGTCGGGAGGGCCCTATAATTCACCCCTCCACTTT. As protein: CASSLASGGPYNSPLHF.

This clonotype came up a few times. CDR3 loop: CASSERGPPMDEQYF. CDR3 coding DNA: TGTGCCAGCAGCGAAAGAGGCCCCCCGATGGACGAGCAGTACTTC. The chain carries TRBV9 and TRBJ2-7; unclear D gene. This CDR3 region has 15 residues. With 3 bases removed from V and 5 bases from J, the gap between germline ends came to 18 bases. The V gene's germline CDR1 is SGDLS and CDR2 YYNGEE.

This clonotype was observed a single time. The DNA of the CDR3 is TGTGCCAGCAGCGTCTCCGTTGGGGGGGCCTCTGAGCAGTTCTTC. Protein product: CASSVSVGGASEQFF. V and J are TRBV9 and TRBJ2-1; D is possibly TRBD2 (7 bases). V was shortened by 2 bases and J by 9 bases, with 18 bases between the two germline ends. CDR3 length equals 15 residues. Germline V gene sequence: CDR1 SGDLS, CDR2 YYNGEE.

The J gene is TRBJ1-6, the V gene TRBV20-1, with D maybe TRBD1 (5 bases). The length of the CDR3 is 17 residues. The V and J ends lost 0 bases and 5 bases respectively, with 17 bases between them. From germline, CDR1 is DFQATT and CDR2 SNEGSKA (reference sequence). The CDR3 is CSARDPRADSHNSPLHF. CDR3 nucleotides: TGCAGTGCTAGAGATCCCAGGGCAGACAGCCATAATTCACCCCTCCACTTT.

V is TRBV20-1 and J is TRBJ2-1, with 8 bases that match TRBD1. The end of the DNA is better explained by TRBJ2-7, so the J call may be wrong. The CDR3 spans 12 residues. Germline V gives CDR1 DFQATT, CDR2 SNEGSKA (reference sequence). The CDR3 loop reads CSARTGVVEQYF. In nucleotides, the CDR3 is TGCAGTGCTAGGACAGGGGTAGTCGAGCAGTACTTC.